Each of the 3 T cell receptor beta chains below was sequenced from the same sample in a study of shared clonotypes between healthy human individuals. The repertoire was sequenced with immunoSEQ multiplex PCR; TCRdb's copy has only in-frame clones and lacks some. The repertoire holds about 510,000 clones, with 75% to 85% as singletons. Specimen: PBMCs. The source is a woman in her forties in good health. Some clones in this sample may be carry-over from other donors' samples.

This clone has more than one count but fewer than ten. This chain uses TRBV28 with TRBJ1-6, with D possibly matching TRBD1 (6 bases). Looked up from germline, CDR1 is MDHEN and CDR2 is SYDVKM. Trimming cost V 5 bases and J 8 bases, with 19 bases left between them. The CDR3 is made up of 16 amino acids. The CDR3 sequence: CASSRDVLGADSPLHF. The CDR3 bases are TGTGCCAGCAGTAGGGACGTGTTGGGGGCGGATTCACCCCTCCACTTT.

This chain links TRBV29-1 with TRBJ2-1; 8 nucleotides line up with TRBD2. J was trimmed by 4 bases and V by 2 bases; bases with no gene match: 7. The V gene's germline CDR1 is SQVTM and CDR2 ANQGSEA. The CDR3 has 15 amino acids. The CDR3 is CSVEPAERGYNEQFF. Here the CDR3 DNA reads TGCAGCGTTGAACCCGCGGAGCGGGGGTACAATGAGCAGTTCTTC.

V is TRBV30 and J is TRBJ2-5; 7 bases align to TRBD2. CDR1 is GTSNPN and CDR2 is SVGIG in the germline V gene (reference sequence). Trimming took 3 bases from V and 2 from J; bases not matched to a gene: 6. The CDR3 sequence is 14 residues long. This CDR3 reads CAWSDPGGQETQYF. DNA for the CDR3: TGTGCCTGGAGCGACCCGGGAGGACAAGAGACCCAGTACTTC.